This is a list of T cell receptor beta chains from one sample in a study of shared clonotypes between healthy human individuals. The method was immunoSEQ multiplex PCR; TCRdb's version includes in-frame clones alone and lacks a portion of them. The table records a few million clones, approximately 93% of them present only once. The sequencing input was naive CD4+ T cells from PBMCs. Source of these receptors: a young man in good health. Some clones in this sample may be carry-over from other donors' samples. CDR3s include the opening cysteine and the closing phenylalanine or tryptophan. The D gene is left open where the match is weak.

V	J	D	CDR3
TRBV5-1	TRBJ2-7	TRBD2	CASSSTSGRGEQYF
TRBV4-1	TRBJ2-7	.	CASSQAESWVYEQYF
TRBV30	TRBJ2-1	.	CAWSVGAGSLGEQFF
TRBV7-2	TRBJ1-1	.	CASSFSRVFTEAFF
TRBV4-1	TRBJ1-1	.	CASSPLVGRGGMNTEAFF
TRBV5-1	TRBJ1-2	TRBD1	CASSLRQGYGYTF
TRBV28	TRBJ1-5	TRBD1	CASSPTGTNQPQHF
TRBV7-3	TRBJ2-1	TRBD2	CASRTSGRNEQFF
TRBV29-1	TRBJ2-5	TRBD2	CSARGLAGETQYF
TRBV5-1	TRBJ2-5	TRBD1	CASSRLGQGEETQYF
TRBV7-9	TRBJ2-5	.	CASNPGQQETQYF
TRBV11-3	TRBJ2-3	TRBD2	CASSLGTSRYTDTQYF
TRBV7-7	TRBJ1-1	TRBD1	CASSLDRGTEAFF
TRBV5-5	TRBJ2-1	.	CASSLMSGAYNEQFF
TRBV6-6	TRBJ1-3	.	CASSYDRSGNTIYF
TRBV19	TRBJ1-5	TRBD1	CASSIQGGDAGQPQHF
TRBV9	TRBJ2-3	TRBD2	CASSALAGRADTQYF
TRBV6-1	TRBJ2-2	.	CASSDLLVSAGELFF
TRBV2	TRBJ2-2	.	CASSVEGAGELFF
TRBV11-2	TRBJ2-3	TRBD2	CAIPGGTDTQYF
TRBV2	TRBJ2-3	.	CASSGQTDTQYF
TRBV10-1	TRBJ1-1	TRBD1	CASSEDVRQGIAQSANTEAFF
TRBV30	TRBJ2-7	.	CAWSVRRNYYEQYF
TRBV27	TRBJ2-2	TRBD1	CASSPRQGSNTGELFF
TRBV6-5	TRBJ2-7	TRBD1	CASSPGQGTYEQYF
TRBV30	TRBJ2-7	.	CAWSVRAATPYEQYF
TRBV4-2	TRBJ2-7	TRBD2	CASSQTGGLAGREQYF
TRBV7-7	TRBJ2-5	TRBD1	CASSLDLPGRGQTQYF
TRBV19	TRBJ2-7	TRBD2	CASSIVAGVGEQYF
TRBV7-3	TRBJ1-5	.	CASSSGPYQPQHF
TRBV9	TRBJ2-3	.	CASTSRADTQYF
TRBV28	TRBJ1-2	TRBD1	CASSLLSPGGLGGYTF
TRBV10-1	TRBJ2-3	.	CASSGPGTDTQYF
TRBV5-6	TRBJ2-1	.	CASSLERTTYYNEQFF
TRBV29-1	TRBJ2-5	TRBD2	CSVEASGRGRETQYF
TRBV7-3	TRBJ2-6	TRBD2	CASSFTSGRAAGANVLTF
TRBV19	TRBJ1-1	.	CASSMGGTYGTEAFF
TRBV10-3	TRBJ2-3	TRBD1	CAISEAQGVSTDTQYF
TRBV29-1	TRBJ2-5	.	CSVRPLGGEETQYF
TRBV5-5	TRBJ2-7	TRBD2	CASTRGLAGGLSEQYF
TRBV13	TRBJ1-1	.	CASTPQGASEAFF
TRBV12-5	TRBJ2-3	.	CASGGSPTSHTQYF
TRBV5-1	TRBJ2-2	TRBD2	CASSATSGTTGELFF
TRBV4-1	TRBJ2-1	TRBD2	CASSHTGTSGRSYNEQFF
TRBV7-3	TRBJ2-5	.	CASSLRSRETQYF
TRBV7-2	TRBJ2-3	.	CASSPRGEAGYF
TRBV4-1	TRBJ1-3	.	CASSPIFLRGPGNTIYF
TRBV5-4	TRBJ2-1	TRBD2	CASSLAQGLANEQFF
TRBV7-9	TRBJ2-3	.	CASSLFSGTDTQYF
TRBV4-1	TRBJ1-3	.	CASSPRQGNTIYF